The rows below give T cell receptor beta chains drawn from one sample of a study of cytomegalovirus exposure and HLA in healthy donors. The method was immunoSEQ multiplex PCR; TCRdb's version includes in-frame clones alone and lacks a portion of them. This sample has about 140,000 clones, with roughly 10% found just once. Specimen: PBMCs. These receptor sequences come from a male donor in good health and CMV-seronegative. Both conserved end residues are part of each CDR3.

V gene	J gene	CDR3 protein
TRBV5-6	TRBJ1-1	CASSFGGGWNTEAFF
TRBV30	TRBJ1-1	CAWTRIGIRDTEAFF
TRBV4-2	TRBJ2-3	CASSQDTSGNTDTQYF
TRBV28	TRBJ2-2	CASLDRPGNTGELFF
TRBV28	TRBJ1-5	CASSLQGENQPQHF
TRBV2	TRBJ1-1	CASSEQGSSTEAFF
TRBV28	TRBJ1-1	CASSLLRRENTEAFF
TRBV18	TRBJ2-2	CASSLSIGTKVGELFF
TRBV9	TRBJ1-2	CASSVGGERHYGYTF
TRBV4-3	TRBJ2-3	CASSQDRQGGWTDTQYF
TRBV29-1	TRBJ2-7	CSVYRGYEQYF
TRBV6-5	TRBJ1-3	CASSYEGLPSNTIYF
TRBV9	TRBJ2-5	CASAGGPQETQYF
TRBV28	TRBJ2-1	CASSLGGGFGYNEQFF
TRBV2	TRBJ1-5	CASSQRRDQPQHF
TRBV7-8	TRBJ1-1	CASSWGTGGKNTEAFF
TRBV6-1	TRBJ2-7	CASSEGGRGALQYF
TRBV2	TRBJ1-5	CASRTDRGNQPQHF
TRBV7-2	TRBJ1-3	CASSLDRGSGNTIYF
TRBV7-2	TRBJ2-7	CASSSLAASYEQYF
TRBV27	TRBJ1-2	CASSLNRGLGYTF
TRBV30	TRBJ2-3	CACSRYTDTQYF
TRBV7-6	TRBJ1-2	CASSPGQGGYTF
TRBV18	TRBJ1-1	CASSPRIQGAGTEAFF
TRBV13	TRBJ2-2	CASSLGQGGPGELFF
TRBV4-3	TRBJ1-5	CASSLYRTSNQPQHF
TRBV5-4	TRBJ2-6	CASSLSATGANVLTF
TRBV4-3	TRBJ1-1	CASSQDRTAKAFF
TRBV19	TRBJ1-5	CASSPQGAGNQPQHF
TRBV6-1	TRBJ2-7	CASSRLGVGEQYF
TRBV10-3	TRBJ2-7	CAISDRVKDEQYF
TRBV28	TRBJ2-7	CASSFRDRAPYEQYF
TRBV28	TRBJ2-7	CASRRLRLAADLKGTYEQYF
TRBV9	TRBJ1-1	CASSGTGGNTEAFF
TRBV19	TRBJ2-7	CASSIYPGFDEQYF
TRBV4-2	TRBJ1-1	CASSQATEAFF
TRBV4-1	TRBJ1-5	CASSQVEAGNQPQHF
TRBV28	TRBJ1-1	CASRHLSGTRNTEAFF
TRBV5-1	TRBJ1-2	CASREDEGYTF
TRBV5-1	TRBJ2-7	CASSFRTSDTKDVIYEQYF
TRBV6-5	TRBJ1-2	CASSRRTDTNYGYTF
TRBV25-1	TRBJ2-6	CASSVSGTASTGANVLTF